This T cell receptor beta chain was documented in a study of blood T cell repertoires in COVID-19. CDR3 length equals 16 residues. Trimming at V came to 5 bases and at J to 9 bases, leaving 11 bases not matched to a gene. Germline loops: CDR1 SGHNT, CDR2 YYREEE (reference sequence). Here immunoSEQ multiplex PCR was the method, and the copy in TCRdb shows in-frame clones only, minus some. The sample comprises over 200,000 clones, roughly 80% of which are singletons, and about 4.4% rests with the top ten. The chain joins TRBV5-4 to TRBJ1-6; TRBD1 matches at 10 bases. This TCR came from a man aged 50 to 60 with active or convalescent COVID-19. The sequenced sample consisted of peripheral blood. The CDR3, as DNA: TGTGCCAGCAGTTCTGTGTGGGACAGGGGAAGTTCACCCCTCCACTTT. It encodes CASSSVWDRGSSPLHF.